These T cell receptor beta chains were read from a single sample in a study of CD8 T cells in Susac syndrome. TCRdb called the immunoSEQ multiplex PCR reads again in MiXCR, with one record for every CDR3 protein. The repertoire holds a few hundred thousand distinct CDR3 sequences, with around 90% as singletons. The sequenced material came from CD8+ T cells from PBMCs. The receptors stem from a human donor with multiple sclerosis. Each CDR3 is given with its conserved first and last residue. D genes are given only for firm matches.

TRBJ2-7 - TRBV27 TGTGCCAGCAGTTCTGGTCCTTTCCCCCGCGAGCAGTACTTC CASSSGPFPREQYF
TRBJ2-3 - TRBV27 TGTGCCAGCAGTTCGAAGGATAAGGGGACAGATACGCAGTATTTT CASSSKDKGTDTQYF
TRBJ2-1 TRBD2 TRBV29-1 TGCAGCGCCGTTAGCGGGCGGGACTCGAATGAGCAGTTCTTC CSAVSGRDSNEQFF
TRBJ1-1 - TRBV19 TGTGCCAGTAGTATAGCCCAGGGTTCGAACACTGAAGCTTTCTTT CASSIAQGSNTEAFF
TRBJ1-2 - TRBV19 TGTGCCAGTAGTATCCCGTGGGCCCTCCACTATGGCTACACCTTC CASSIPWALHYGYTF
TRBJ2-7 TRBD2 TRBV27 TGTGCCAGCAGTTCGGGGACTAGCCTCTTGGCGCAGTACTTC CASSSGTSLLAQYF
TRBJ2-1 TRBD2 TRBV18 TGTGCCAGCTCACCAGGACTAGCGGGAATCAATGAGCAGTTCTTC CASSPGLAGINEQFF
TRBJ2-5 TRBD2 TRBV19 TGTGCCAGTAGACCAGCGGGGGGGGCTGCAGAGACCCAGTACTTC CASRPAGGAAETQYF
TRBJ2-1 - TRBV27 TGTGCCAGCTATGCAGGGTCAGGGAATGAGCAGTTCTTC CASYAGSGNEQFF
TRBJ1-3 TRBD1 TRBV5-1 TGCGCCAGCAGCTCTGACGGGACAGCTGGAAACACCATATATTTT CASSSDGTAGNTIYF
TRBJ1-2 - TRBV7-9 TGTGCCAGCAGCAAGGGTATGGACTATGGCTACACCTTC CASSKGMDYGYTF
TRBJ2-1 - TRBV9 TGTGCCAGCAGCGTAGAGTGGGGGTTTACCAATGAGCAGTTCTTC CASSVEWGFTNEQFF
TRBJ2-2 - TRBV11-3 TGTGCCAGCAGCTTCTCCTCGGACAACACCGGGGAGCTGTTTTTT CASSFSSDNTGELFF
TRBJ2-3 - TRBV14 TGTGCCAGCAGCCAAGGCCAGGGGACCACAGATACGCAGTATTTT CASSQGQGTTDTQYF
TRBJ1-1 - TRBV7-9 TGTGCCAGCAGCCAATTACGTTGGACGGTGAATAACGCATTTGCTTTCTTT CASSQLRWTVNNAFAFF